The next 2 T cell receptor beta chains were all read from a single sample in a study of T cell repertoires and leukemia-associated antigens. In TCRdb, the 5' RACE reads were re-called with MiXCR into one record per CDR3 protein. The repertoire has approximately 10,000 distinct CDR3 sequences, about 43% of them found once; the top ten carry over 45%. The antigens of these receptors remain unknown. The source material was CD3+ T cells sorted from blood and cultured. The receptors shown here come from a female donor in good health.

This clonotype was seen a handful of times. The chain employs TRBV20-1 and TRBJ2-6; D ambiguous. The CDR3 is made up of 16 amino acids. Germline CDR1 is DFQATT and CDR2 is SNEGSKA (reference sequence). The V end was cut by 3 bases, the J end by 0 bases, with 12 bases between. The CDR3 sequence is CSASTETGSGANVLTF. CDR3 nucleotide sequence: TGCAGTGCTAGTACGGAGACGGGCTCTGGGGCCAACGTCCTGACTTTC.

For this clonotype: Likely a read error: the CDR3 ends without its conserved phenylalanine or tryptophan. The chain couples TRBV7-9 to TRBJ2-7; possibly TRBD1 or TRBD2 for D (6 bases each). Looked up from germline, CDR1 is SEHNR and CDR2 is FQNEAQ (reference sequence). V was trimmed by 0 bases and J by 5 bases, leaving 14 bases between them. The CDR3 covers 15 residues. CDR3 residues: CASSLARDIAHEQYL. In DNA form, the CDR3 reads TGTGCCAGCAGCTTAGCGCGGGACATAGCACACGAGCAGTACCTC.